The present TCR beta chain was sequenced within a study of OX40 agonist ivuxolimab in advanced cancers. Context from the whole study: Ivuxolimab was an agonistic, fully human IgG2 monoclonal antibody directed against OX40 (CD134), a costimulatory receptor. Intravenous ivuxolimab was administered to patients every 2 weeks at six dose levels: 0.01, 0.1, 0.3, 1.5, 3 and 10 mg/kg. Of the 50 to 55 patients in dose escalation, around 20 had hepatocellular carcinoma, some 15 had melanoma, 9 had renal cell carcinoma and 9 had head and neck cancer. The dose-escalation cohort was about 83% male with a mean age of roughly 62 years, ranging from roughly 23 to 79. Prior anti-PD-1, anti-PD-L1 or anti-CTLA-4 therapy was permitted, and 35% to 40% of dose-escalation patients had received checkpoint inhibitors. Three dose-escalation patients achieved partial responses, one with hepatocellular carcinoma and two with cutaneous melanoma. The purpose of peripheral TCRbeta sequencing was to test whether ivuxolimab changed TCR sequence diversity and led to clonal T-cell expansion. The paper describes the monotherapy dose-escalation part (N of about 54 patients) of the phase I trial of ivuxolimab. What the research found in general, with its limitations: After ivuxolimab, expanded clones were on average more numerous among CD8+ T cells than among CD4+ T cells. Clonal expansion of both CD4+ and CD8+ blood T cells was observed from baseline to week 6 at doses 0.1 to 3.0 mg/kg. Which antigens the clonally expanded peripheral T cells were specific for was not determined. Partial responders in the 0.1-3.0 mg/kg groups had among the lowest normalized peripheral clonal expansion, especially among CD8+ T cells. Low levels of normalized T-cell clonal expansion were also shown by some nonresponding patients.

On this clone: What antigen it recognizes has not been identified. No qualities accompany the bases; no much larger clone lies one base away.

Genomic DNA was extracted from sorted cells for sequencing of the TCRbeta CDR3 region. TCRbeta CDR3 regions were sequenced using the immunoSEQ Assay. TCRdb's version of the immuneACCESS table is confined to in-frame rearrangements and falls short of the full clone set. An unresolved V gene accounts for under half of the shortfall where checked; the remainder is of unknown origin. Counted in this sample were some 55,000 clones; around 80% of them appeared once. Jointly, the top ten make up 3.5% to 5.5% of the sample. The trial excluded patients who had a history of autoimmune disease or were on systemic immunosuppression. In every dose cohort, peripheral blood was drawn for TCR sequencing at baseline, cycle 4 day 1, and cycle 7 day 1. Samples were obtained from an open-label, multicenter, first-in-human phase I dose-escalation trial of ivuxolimab. The trial enrolled adults with locally advanced or metastatic head and neck squamous cell, hepatocellular, melanoma or renal cell carcinoma. CD4+ and CD8+ T cells were sorted separately from peripheral blood before TCR sequencing.

V is reduced by 2 bases and J by 0 bases, leaving a spacing of 14 bases between them. The germline V gene encodes CDR1 MGHRA and CDR2 YSYEKL. The CDR3 contains 16 residues, cysteine and phenylalanine counted. Only the CDR3 DNA stays, 48 bases, in frame from base 1. The receptor's source is an adult with an advanced solid tumor such as melanoma, head and neck, liver or kidney cancer. The starting material was CD4+ or CD8+ T cells sorted from blood, obtained in a trial of the OX40 agonist ivuxolimab. This sequence uses TRBV4-1 and TRBJ2-7; the D gene cannot be resolved reliably. The CDR3 is CASSQRAGISSYEQYF. The sequenced DNA: TGCGCCAGCAGCCAACGAGCTGGGATCAGCTCCTACGAGCAGTACTTC.